Detailed here is one T cell receptor (beta chain). The antigen remains unidentified. The entry originates in a study of blood T cells in healthy people across ages. Points from the study as a whole: Lack of knowledge of donor CMV status possibly confounded expanded clonotype changes.

Next came a second PCR, run for about 6 to 11 cycles, which used a sample-barcoded 5' primer along with a J-beta primer mix. A single record per CDR3 protein comes from TCRdb applying MiXCR to the 5' RACE reads. The repertoire includes about 640,000 distinct CDR3 sequences, roughly three fifths of them detected once, and over 30% sits in the top ten. Losses at the gene ends were 0 bases for V and 1 base for J; bases not matched to a gene: 1. CDR3 length equals 14 residues. CDR1 DFQATT and CDR2 SNEGSKA come from the germline V gene (reference sequence). The draw of peripheral blood yielded ten milliliters from each donor.

Input material: blood. This receptor was obtained from a man aged 60 to 69 in good health. The V call is TRBV20-1, the J call TRBJ1-1; 8 positions match TRBD1. The CDR3 DNA reads as TGCAGTGCTAGAGATACAGGGGGGAACACTGAAGCTTTCTTT. Translation: CSARDTGGNTEAFF.